The next 19 T cell receptor beta chains were all read from a single sample in a study of blood T cell repertoires in COVID-19. Here immunoSEQ multiplex PCR was the method, and the copy in TCRdb shows in-frame clones only, minus some. The repertoire holds approximately 460,000 clones, with roughly 89% as singletons. Sequencing was performed on peripheral blood. All receptors derive from a man younger than 30 with COVID-19, enrolled during active disease.

This clone was picked up a small number of times. This chain links TRBV13 with TRBJ1-1, with 7 bases identical to TRBD1. With 7 bases clipped from V and 1 base from J, the junction kept 3 bases outside the gene matches. The V gene's germline CDR1 is PRHDT and CDR2 FYEKMQ (reference sequence). The CDR3 has 13 amino acids. CDR3 sequence reads: CASMRQGNTEAFF. The CDR3 DNA follows: TGTGCCAGCATGAGACAGGGGAACACTGAAGCTTTCTTT.

The V call is TRBV5-1, the J call TRBJ1-3, with a weak D call TRBD1 (6 bases). Per the germline V gene, CDR1 is SGHRS and CDR2 is YFSETQ. V lost 4 bases and J 0 bases, leaving 8 bases between the germline ends. The length of the CDR3 is 14 residues. The CDR3 bases are TGCGCCAGCAGCGGGGGCGGCTCTGGAAACACCATATATTTT. Protein sequence: CASSGGGSGNTIYF.

The rearrangement uses TRBV11-1 and TRBJ2-1; D is ambiguous. Germline lookup yields CDR1 SGHAT and CDR2 FQDESV (reference sequence). The CDR3 is made up of 15 amino acids. Deletions cut 0 bases from V and 2 bases from J, with 8 bases between. The CDR3 DNA reads TGTGCCAGCAGCTTAGCGGGCCAGACCTACAATGAGCAGTTCTTC. This codes for CASSLAGQTYNEQFF.

The rearrangement links TRBV7-3 to TRBJ1-1; no reliable D call. The CDR3 sequence is 13 residues long. CDR1 is SGHTA and CDR2 is FQGTGA in the germline V gene. V lost 10 bases, J lost 4 bases, and 16 bases lay in between. CDR3 bases: TGTGCCACCTCCAAAACCGCGGGCACTGAAGCTTTCTTT. Amino acids: CATSKTAGTEAFF.

This clone was recorded once. The chain combines TRBV24-1 with TRBJ2-4, with TRBD2 matching 8 bases. The germline CDR1 and CDR2 sequences are KGHDR and SFDVKD. The CDR3 totals 14 residues. V shed 3 bases and J 7 bases; nucleotides not matched to a gene: 4. CDR3 amino acids: CATSDSGSGNIQYF. In nucleotides, the CDR3 is TGTGCCACCAGTGATAGCGGGAGTGGGAACATTCAGTACTTC.

This chain joins TRBV6-1 and TRBJ2-3, with 10 bases fitting TRBD1. This CDR3 has 14 amino acids. J gave up 5 bases and V 2 bases, and 1 base lay outside the gene matches. Germline CDR1 MNHNS, CDR2 SASEGT. For the CDR3, the DNA is TGTGCCAGCAGTGAATGGACAGGGGGAGATACGCAGTATTTT. Amino acids: CASSEWTGGDTQYF.

This clone has only a few counts. This chain links TRBV3-1 (or the pseudogene TRBV3-2) with TRBJ2-7; TRBD2 matches at 11 bases. Unmatched junction bases numbered 7, after V lost 0 bases and J lost 6 bases. This CDR3 is built from 16 residues. The germline V gene encodes CDR1 LGHDT and CDR2 YNNKEL (reference sequence). DNA of the CDR3: TGTGCCAGCAGCCAAGATATCACTAGCGGGGGTCGCGAGCAGTACTTC. The encoded protein is CASSQDITSGGREQYF.

The chain employs TRBV27 and TRBJ2-2; 7 bases fit TRBD1. Germline loops: CDR1 MNHEY, CDR2 SMNVEV (reference sequence). Trimming at V came to 0 bases and at J to 3 bases, leaving 4 bases not matched to a gene. This CDR3 region has 16 residues. The CDR3: CASSLSRDRYTGELFF. For the CDR3, the DNA is TGTGCCAGCAGTTTATCGAGGGACAGATACACCGGGGAGCTGTTTTTT.

V and J are TRBV5-1 and TRBJ2-1; 7 nucleotides line up with TRBD1. CDR3 size: 19 residues. Germline V lookup: CDR1 SGHRS, CDR2 YFSETQ. Losses at the gene ends were 4 bases for V and 4 bases for J; bases not matched to a gene: 20. CDR3 DNA sequence: TGCGCCAGCAGCCCTCCCAACGGGCATAGGACAGGACGTTACAATGAGCAGTTCTTC. It translates to CASSPPNGHRTGRYNEQFF.

The V and J genes are TRBV18 and TRBJ1-1, with D perhaps TRBD1 (6 bases). The germline V gene has CDR1 KGHSH and CDR2 LQKENI. The CDR3 contains 14 residues. V lost 8 bases and J lost 1, with 14 bases in between. In nucleotides, the CDR3 is TGTGCCAGCACCAGGGACATATCGAACACTGAAGCTTTCTTT. Translated: CASTRDISNTEAFF.

The chain links TRBV3-1 (or the pseudogene TRBV3-2) to TRBJ2-6, with 8 bases matching TRBD2. Per germline, CDR1 LGHDT and CDR2 YNNKEL (reference sequence). The V and J ends lost 3 bases and 1 base, in that order; junction bases with no gene match: 5. This CDR3 comprises 17 residues. CDR3 sequence (DNA): TGTGCCAGCAGCCACGCGGGGGGCCCATCTGGGGCCAACGTCCTGACTTTC. Encoded protein: CASSHAGGPSGANVLTF.

This clone was recorded only once. The CDR3, as DNA: TGTGCCAGCAGCTTCCAGCGGACTGAAGCTTTCTTT. This translates into CASSFQRTEAFF. This chain uses TRBV5-6 with TRBJ1-1, with unresolved D. The CDR3 consists of 12 residues. Trimming took off 2 bases at V and 5 bases at J, with 7 bases between the two ends. The V gene's germline CDR1 is SGHDT and CDR2 YYEEEE.

The V call is TRBV4-1, the J call TRBJ1-2, with a possible D match to TRBD1 (6 bases). This CDR3 spans 16 amino acids. Deletions cut 0 bases from V and 1 base from J, with 12 bases between. Germline CDR1 and CDR2: MGHRA and YSYEKL. CDR3 amino acids: CASSQETGFLNYGYTF. In DNA, the CDR3 is TGCGCCAGCAGCCAAGAGACAGGATTTCTTAACTATGGCTACACCTTC.

The V and J genes are TRBV12-3 or TRBV12-4 and TRBJ1-4, with D perhaps TRBD1 (5 bases). The V and J ends lost 4 bases and 5 bases respectively, with 8 bases between them. The CDR3 covers 13 residues. This CDR3 reads CASSWRGNEKLFF. CDR3 bases: TGTGCCAGCAGTTGGCGGGGGAATGAAAAACTGTTTTTT.

As to this clone: The same CDR3 can be traced to other DNA sequences in this sample. The J gene is TRBJ1-1, the V gene TRBV27; TRBD1 is a possible D gene (5 bases). CDR1 MNHEY and CDR2 SMNVEV come from the germline V gene (reference sequence). CDR3 length: 13 amino acids. The V end lost 3 bases, the J end lost 2 bases, and 7 bases lay between the germline ends. CDR3 amino acids: CASSLGGNTEAFF. As DNA, the CDR3 is TGTGCCAGCAGTTTGGGGGGAAACACTGAAGCTTTCTTT.

V and J are TRBV5-1 and TRBJ2-6; TRBD1 aligns across 9 bases. The ends lost 0 bases at V and 0 bases at J; junction bases unmatched: 7. This CDR3 has 19 amino acids. The germline CDR1 and CDR2 sequences are SGHRS and YFSETQ. CDR3 nucleotides: TGCGCCAGCAGCTTGGTGAGGGACAGGGTAAACTCTGGGGCCAACGTCCTGACTTTC. Its protein product is CASSLVRDRVNSGANVLTF.

The sample holds a few counts of this clone. V usage is TRBV19 and J usage is TRBJ2-7; 10 nucleotides align to TRBD1. Germline V gene data show CDR1 as LNHDA and CDR2 as SQIVND (reference sequence). This CDR3 has 16 amino acids. V was pared by 3 bases and J by 2 bases, with 7 bases of the junction left unmatched. As DNA, the CDR3 is TGTGCCAGTAGTATCCGCCCGGGACAGGGGCCCTACGAGCAGTACTTC. Translation: CASSIRPGQGPYEQYF.

The chain couples TRBV5-1 to TRBJ2-7, with 11 positions matching TRBD2. The CDR3 contains 14 residues. V shed 3 bases, J shed 3 bases, and the junction held 2 bases outside the gene matches. CDR1 and CDR2 from the germline V gene are SGHRS and YFSETQ. The CDR3 sequence: CASSSGTSGYEQYF. For the CDR3, the DNA is TGCGCCAGCAGCTCCGGGACTAGCGGCTACGAGCAGTACTTC.

This chain links TRBV18 with TRBJ1-4; the match to TRBD1 covers 7 bases. The CDR3 contains 15 residues. Unmatched junction bases numbered 2, after V lost 0 bases and J lost 4 bases. Per germline, CDR1 KGHSH and CDR2 LQKENI. Here the CDR3 DNA reads TGTGCCAGCTCACCACCGGGACAGTATAATGAAAAACTGTTTTTT. Amino acids: CASSPPGQYNEKLFF.